This paragraph covers one T cell receptor (beta chain) sequence. Its antigen target is currently unknown. Within one base of it there is no much larger clone, and no base qualities were kept. This sample stems from a study of T cells in localized non-small cell lung cancer (TCRdb year 2020). The study in broad terms: Comparing tumors with uninvolved tumor-adjacent lungs, the study looked at the T cell repertoires of 200 to 250 patients with early-stage NSCLC. The cohort consisted of 236 treatment-naive NSCLC patients whose localized lung tumors had been resected. Of the NSCLC patients, about 130 were male and about a hundred were female, and the mean age was approximately 66 years. The paper's findings and limits, for the study overall: Because multi-region tumor sequencing was not performed, intratumor heterogeneity could not be ruled out. Longer overall survival was associated with higher T cell density in blood, whereas shorter survival was associated with higher clonality in adjacent lung. Because of the exploratory design, TCR variables were selected using unadjusted p-values without false-discovery rate correction. The highest T cell clonality was observed in uninvolved tumor-adjacent lung, where clonality exceeded that of tumor, suggesting that antigenic responses were more focused in uninvolved tumor-adjacent lung. A median of roughly 60 of the top 100 tumor clones turned up in the paired uninvolved adjacent lung, and 28 of those clones also ranked among the top 100 of that same adjacent lung.

Trimming accounts for 5 bases at V and 3 bases at J, while the number of junction bases matched to no gene is 3. The CDR3 starts with the cysteine, ends with the phenylalanine, and has 14 residues. The entry retains the CDR3 DNA only, 42 bases that are in frame from base 1. Reading the germline V gene gives CDR1 MNHEY and CDR2 SVGAGI. At diagnosis, tumor, uninvolved tumor-adjacent lung and peripheral blood were collected and then preserved as a mix of FFPE and fresh-frozen material. For TCR repertoire profiling, the blood samples were analyzed as peripheral blood mononuclear cells. The immunoSEQ Assay was used to sequence TCR beta CDR3 regions from DNA. Processing in the source paper ran as follows. T cell density was computed as TCR beta template counts normalized to usable DNA estimated by amplifying housekeeping genes. Richness was estimated with the preseqR package, extrapolating to 400,000 templates for PBMC samples and 120,000 templates for tissue samples. Clonality was calculated as one minus Pielou's evenness. Tissue-enriched TCRs were identified through differential abundance testing performed on productive amino-acid clonotypes, with a minimum total count of 5 and an alpha of 0.1. The Jaccard Index and the Morisita Overlap Index were used to quantify repertoire overlap between compartments. GLIPH grouped TCR beta CDR3s together with public tetramer-defined viral CDR3s, and a viral motif had to include at least three viral sequences and show V-gene enrichment. The immuneACCESS repertoire file appears here via TCRdb, limited to in-frame rearrangements. These files lack a portion of the clones; in checked studies, under half of the deficit traces to unresolved V genes, and the cause of the others is not known. V, J and clone size are those of that table, while D and trimming were read from the DNA. The sample records 39,000 or so clones, roughly 80% of which are singletons. The top ten clonotypes cover roughly 8% of the sample.

In this chain, TRBV6-5 is recombined with TRBJ1-4, and TRBD1 aligns with 7 junction nucleotides. Sequenced material: PBMCs, taken before any cancer treatment. This TCR was sampled from a man between 40 and 70 years old with stage II lung adenocarcinoma. The DNA sequence follows: TGTGCCAGCAGTCAGGGGACAGCTAATGAAAAACTGTTTTTT. Its product reads: CASSQGTANEKLFF.